One and the same sample provided the 25 T cell receptor beta chains below, sequenced in a study of early T cells in non-severe SARS-CoV-2 infection. TCRdb re-called the 5' RACE reads with MiXCR, one entry per CDR3 protein. The data contain more than 55,000 distinct CDR3 sequences, 8.5% to 10% of them singletons. What was sequenced was whole blood. These receptors were obtained from an adult who was a healthcare worker with PCR-confirmed SARS-CoV-2 infection or an uninfected control (not recorded which).

On this clonotype: A much more abundant neighbour one base away suggests this may be a read error. Since the CDR3 does not end with the conserved phenylalanine or tryptophan, this likely comes from a read error. This chain joins TRBV14 and TRBJ2-7; tentatively, D is TRBD2 (5 bases). The CDR3 length is 17 residues. Germline V gives CDR1 SGHDN, CDR2 FVKESK. V was clipped by 0 bases and J by 5 bases, with 20 bases between them. CDR3 amino acids: CASSQEGLWGVGNEQYS. CDR3 DNA: TGTGCCAGCAGCCAAGAAGGACTGTGGGGAGTTGGGAACGAGCAGTACTCC.

The chain recombines TRBV12-3 or TRBV12-4 with TRBJ2-3, with D unclear. The CDR3 loop spans 13 amino acids. CDR3 in DNA: TGTGCTATCGTCGACGCAACCACAGATACGCAGTATTTT. Translation gives CAIVDATTDTQYF.

This clonotype was seen at least ten times. This chain joins TRBV19 and TRBJ1-2, with TRBD1 as a possible D gene (5 bases). The CDR3 has 14 residues. In germline, CDR1 is LNHDA, CDR2 SQIVND (reference sequence). Trimming left V 6 bases short and J 11 bases short, with 22 bases between. CDR3: CASSPRGSNALYTF. The CDR3 DNA reads TGTGCCAGTAGCCCCCGGGGGTCCAACGCATTATACACCTTC.

The J gene is TRBJ2-3, the V gene TRBV28; D may be TRBD2 (6 bases). Per the germline V gene, CDR1 is MDHEN and CDR2 is SYDVKM. Deletions cut 3 bases from V and 3 bases from J, with 10 bases between. CDR3 length: 14 residues. In nucleotides, the CDR3 is TGTGCCAGCAGTTTCCCAGGGAGGACAGATACGCAGTATTTT. It codes for CASSFPGRTDTQYF.

The CDR3 loop is CASSSGLASNTGELFF. The CDR3 DNA follows: TGTGCCAGCAGCTCGGGACTAGCTAGTAACACCGGGGAGCTGTTTTTT. The V call is TRBV13, the J call TRBJ2-2; 9 bases map to TRBD2. CDR3 length equals 16 residues. J lost 2 bases, V lost 4 bases, and 5 bases had no gene match. Germline CDR1 PRHDT, CDR2 FYEKMQ (reference sequence).

The V call is TRBV6-2 or TRBV6-3, the J call TRBJ2-7; D may be TRBD1 (6 bases). Trimming cost V 5 bases and J 0 bases, with 14 bases left between them. CDR1 is MNHEY, CDR2 SVGEGT, per germline. This CDR3 has 15 amino acids. CDR3 residues: CASSRPGTFSYEQYF. The DNA for the CDR3 is TGTGCCAGCAGTCGTCCCGGGACATTCTCCTACGAGCAGTACTTC.

There are many counts of this clonotype. This chain uses TRBV5-1 with TRBJ1-1; 7 nucleotides agree with TRBD1. Germline loops: CDR1 SGHRS, CDR2 YFSETQ. The length of the CDR3 is 14 residues. V gave up 4 bases and J gave up 0 bases; unmatched junction bases: 3. The CDR3 DNA reads as TGCGCCAGCAGCACAGGACAGGTGAACACTGAAGCTTTCTTT. Translating it yields CASSTGQVNTEAFF.

The CDR3 DNA sequence: TGCGCCAGCAGCCCCACGGGACAGGGTCTAACAGATACGCAGTATTTT. This translates into CASSPTGQGLTDTQYF. The chain combines TRBV5-1 with TRBJ2-3; TRBD1 aligns across 9 bases. With 4 bases clipped from V and 3 bases from J, the junction kept 9 bases outside the gene matches. The CDR3 is made up of 16 amino acids. The germline gives CDR1 SGHRS, CDR2 YFSETQ.

This clonotype was found many times. This chain uses TRBV19 with TRBJ1-1; D unresolved. This CDR3 region has 10 residues. The V gene lost 8 bases and the J gene lost 11 bases, with 12 bases spanning the gap. Germline CDR1 is LNHDA and CDR2 is SQIVND (reference sequence). As DNA, the CDR3 is TGTGCCAGTGGTTACGTGGGGGCTTTCTTT. Its protein is CASGYVGAFF.

Ten or more counts support this clonotype. V gene TRBV10-1 combines with J gene TRBJ2-1; D call uncertain. Trimming removed 6 bases from V and 0 bases from J, with 24 bases in between. CDR3 size: 19 residues. Germline V lookup: CDR1 WNHNN, CDR2 SYGVQD (reference sequence). CDR3 nucleotides: TGCGCCAGCAGGGAGAGCGCGATAAAGCAGATGAGCTCCTACAATGAGCAGTTCTTC. Encoded protein: CASRESAIKQMSSYNEQFF.

This clonotype was counted only a few times. J is TRBJ2-7 and V is TRBV3-1; D unresolved. This CDR3 is built from 12 residues. The V gene's germline CDR1 is LGHDT and CDR2 YNNKEL (reference sequence). V shed 1 base and J shed 4 bases, with 5 bases lying between them. The CDR3: CASSQVSYEQYF. The CDR3 DNA sequence: TGTGCCAGCAGCCAAGTAAGTTACGAGCAGTACTTC.

CDR3 in DNA: TGTGCCAGCAGTTTATATAACCAGGGTGAAGCTTTCTTT. This encodes CASSLYNQGEAFF. This chain uses TRBV28 with TRBJ1-1, with a possible D match to TRBD1 (5 bases). The CDR3 is 13 amino acids. Germline CDR1 MDHEN, CDR2 SYDVKM. V was cut by 1 base and J by 7 bases, with 10 bases left in between.

This clonotype appeared many times. The chain carries TRBV4-2 and TRBJ2-3, with 9 bases aligning to TRBD1. V lost 2 bases and J lost 1; bases outside the gene matches: 10. The CDR3 is 18 residues long. Germline V gene data show CDR1 as LGHNA and CDR2 as YNFKEQ. CDR3 DNA: TGTGCCAGCAGCCAAAATCCACCGGGACAGGGCCGCACAGATACGCAGTATTTT. This gives the protein CASSQNPPGQGRTDTQYF.

The J gene is TRBJ1-2, the V gene TRBV30; tentatively, D is TRBD1 (6 bases). This CDR3 is 15 amino acids long. The V end lost 2 bases, the J end lost 4 bases, and 17 bases lay between the germline ends. CDR1 GTSNPN and CDR2 SVGIG come from the germline V gene (reference sequence). CDR3 DNA: TGTGCCTGGAGTATCCAGGGGATTGAGAGCTATGGCTACACCTTC. Protein: CAWSIQGIESYGYTF.

There are many counts of this clonotype. The chain employs TRBV6-5 and TRBJ2-2, with D perhaps TRBD2 (5 bases). The V gene's germline CDR1 is MNHEY and CDR2 SVGAGI. V was cut by 2 bases and J by 4 bases, with 14 bases left in between. The CDR3 extends over 16 amino acids. The CDR3 nucleotides read TGTGCCAGCAGTTACAATGTCCTTCGGGGCACCGGGGAGCTGTTTTTT. The encoded protein is CASSYNVLRGTGELFF.

In its sample, this clonotype was seen a few times. The CDR3 protein is CASRLPSGSNEQFF. The CDR3 DNA sequence: TGTGCCAGCAGGCTTCCTAGCGGGAGTAATGAGCAGTTCTTC. V and J are TRBV12-3 or TRBV12-4 and TRBJ2-1, with 10 bases matching TRBD2. V was pared by 6 bases and J by 7 bases, with 6 bases of the junction left unmatched. The CDR3 is 14 amino acids.

At least ten counts were recorded for this clonotype. A read error may account for a junction end that differs from germline. The CDR3 is CASSSRTSGSPGELFF. CDR3 DNA: TGTGCTAGCAGCTCTCGGACTAGCGGGAGTCCCGGGGAGCTGTTTTTT. This chain uses TRBV7-7 with TRBJ2-2, with TRBD2 identical over 13 bases. The CDR3 length is 16 residues. From germline, CDR1 is SSHAT and CDR2 FNYEAQ (reference sequence).

Ten or more counts support this clonotype. V gene TRBV28 combines with J gene TRBJ2-3; TRBD2 matches 10 bases. The germline gives CDR1 MDHEN, CDR2 SYDVKM. The CDR3 is made up of 16 amino acids. J lost 1 base, V lost 6 bases, and 7 bases had no gene match. As DNA, the CDR3 is TGTGCCAGCAGCCCGACCGGGACTAGCGGCACAGATACGCAGTATTTT. The encoded protein is CASSPTGTSGTDTQYF.

This chain links TRBV5-4 with TRBJ2-7, with 8 bases that match TRBD1. V shed 0 bases, J shed 2 bases, and the junction held 1 base outside the gene matches. This CDR3 region has 14 residues. Germline CDR1 and CDR2: SGHNT and YYREEE (reference sequence). DNA for the CDR3: TGTGCCAGCAGCTTGGAACAGGGGGCCTACGAGCAGTACTTC. Encoded protein: CASSLEQGAYEQYF. The variable domain in full, completed from reference TRBV5-4 and TRBJ2-7, reads ETGVTQSPTHLIKTRGQQVTLRCSSQSGHNTVSWYQQALGQGPQFIFQYYREEENGRGNFPPRFSGLQFPNYSSELNVNALELDDSALYLCASSLEQGAYEQYFGPGTRLTVT.

The chain recombines TRBV5-1 with TRBJ2-7; maybe TRBD1 (6 bases). Germline V lookup: CDR1 SGHRS, CDR2 YFSETQ. This CDR3 comprises 11 residues. Trimming cost V 2 bases and J 6 bases, with 6 bases left between them. The CDR3 nucleotides are TGCGCCAGCAGCTTACAGGGCGAGCAGTACTTC. Translated, it gives CASSLQGEQYF.

This clonotype turned up a few times. Here the CDR3 DNA reads TGTGCCAGCAGCCCCAGAGTGGCAGGGAGCTCCTACGAGCAGTACTTC. Residues: CASSPRVAGSSYEQYF. The chain employs TRBV9 and TRBJ2-7, with D perhaps given as TRBD1 or TRBD2 (5 bases each). V lost 4 bases, J lost 0 bases, and 17 bases lay in between. The CDR3 sequence is 16 residues long. From germline, CDR1 is SGDLS and CDR2 YYNGEE.

This clonotype has just a few counts. The chain carries TRBV4-3 and TRBJ1-1; 10 positions match TRBD1. CDR3 length: 15 amino acids. Trimming removed 6 bases from V and 4 bases from J; junction bases left unmatched: 8. Germline V lookup: CDR1 LGHNA, CDR2 YSLEER. The DNA for the CDR3 is TGCGCCAGCAGAACAAACCGGGACAGGGGCACTGAAGCTTTCTTT. As protein: CASRTNRDRGTEAFF.

The V call is TRBV20-1, the J call TRBJ2-7; D is ambiguous. The CDR3 covers 11 residues. Germline V lookup: CDR1 DFQATT, CDR2 SNEGSKA (reference sequence). V was cut by 3 bases and J by 4 bases, with 7 bases left in between. DNA of the CDR3: TGCAGTGCTAGGGCCTATTACGAGCAGTACTTC. The encoded protein is CSARAYYEQYF.

This clonotype appeared many times. The V gene is TRBV20-1, the J gene TRBJ2-2, with D unresolved. Germline V gene sequence: CDR1 DFQATT, CDR2 SNEGSKA (reference sequence). The CDR3 is made up of 12 amino acids. V dropped 5 bases and J dropped 5 bases, with 9 bases sitting between them. CDR3 nucleotides: TGCAGTGCTGCACACAGAACCGGGGAGCTGTTTTTT. This sequence encodes CSAAHRTGELFF.

There are many counts of this clonotype. The chain carries TRBV7-2 and TRBJ2-7, with a possible D match to TRBD2 (5 bases). The CDR3 runs to 14 residues. Trimming stripped 3 bases from V and 0 bases from J, with 9 bases between. From germline, CDR1 is SGHTA and CDR2 FQGNSA. As DNA, the CDR3 is TGTGCCAGCAGCTTCCTAGCTGGCTCCTACGAGCAGTACTTC. Translating it yields CASSFLAGSYEQYF.